The rows below give T cell receptor beta chains drawn from one sample of a study of CD8+ T cells in alopecia areata. The assay was immunoSEQ multiplex PCR, and TCRdb's table has in-frame clones only and misses some. Among 79,000 or so clones listed, approximately 66% were seen once. Material: CD8+ T cells sorted from blood, obtained at week 24, from a patient treated with tofacitinib. These receptors were obtained from a human donor with alopecia areata. Both conserved end residues are part of each CDR3. The order of the fields is D gene, V gene, clone size, J gene, CDR3 protein, CDR3 DNA. The D gene is left open where the match is weak. Size values are once, few and many counts, or a class for expanded clones, and some rows have none.

TRBD1	TRBV23-1	NA	TRBJ2-5	CASSLNRRDRVQETQYF	TGCGCCAGCAGTCTGAACCGCCGGGACAGAGTCCAAGAGACCCAGTACTTC
TRBD2	TRBV2	NA	TRBJ2-7	CASGYEAGEGYEQYF	TGTGCCAGCGGCTACGAGGCGGGAGAGGGCTACGAGCAGTACTTC
TRBD1	TRBV28	NA	TRBJ2-6	CASSLRGLSPGANVLTF	TGTGCCAGCAGTTTAAGGGGGCTATCGCCTGGGGCCAACGTCCTGACTTTC
TRBD2	TRBV27	NA	TRBJ2-3	CASTAGLAGDTQYF	TGTGCCAGCACCGCCGGACTAGCGGGAGATACGCAGTATTTT
NA	TRBV27	few	TRBJ2-1	CASSLTSLYGEQFF	TGTGCCAGCAGTTTAACTAGTTTATACGGTGAGCAGTTCTTC
NA	TRBV7-9	NA	TRBJ2-1	CASSLDSYNEQFF	TGTGCCAGCAGCTTAGACTCGTACAATGAGCAGTTCTTC
NA	TRBV4-3	once	TRBJ1-2	CASSQDQGILGYTF	TGCGCCAGCAGCCAAGATCAGGGGATTTTGGGCTACACCTTC
TRBD1	TRBV2	NA	TRBJ2-6	CASRQGVSSGANVLTF	TGTGCCAGCAGACAGGGGGTTTCCTCTGGGGCCAACGTCCTGACTTTC
TRBD2	TRBV5-6	NA	TRBJ2-6	CASSLVAGSGANVLTF	TGTGCCAGCAGCTTGGTAGCGGGTTCTGGGGCCAACGTCCTGACTTTC
NA	TRBV7-9	NA	TRBJ1-1	CASSLEGEAFF	TGTGCCAGCAGCTTAGAAGGGGAAGCTTTCTTT
TRBD2	TRBV27	NA	TRBJ2-3	CASSLISSGGPYTQYF	TGTGCCAGCAGTTTAATTTCTAGCGGGGGGCCCTATACGCAGTATTTT
TRBD2	TRBV7-7	NA	TRBJ2-7	CASSLSGLADEQYF	TGTGCCAGCAGCTTATCGGGACTAGCGGACGAGCAGTACTTC
NA	TRBV5-4	NA	TRBJ2-3	CASSSWTTGITDTQYF	TGTGCCAGCAGCTCCTGGACCACGGGAATCACAGATACGCAGTATTTT
TRBD1	TRBV4-1	NA	TRBJ2-1	CASSQDAIDRAYNEQFF	TGCGCCAGCAGCCAAGATGCAATCGACAGGGCCTACAATGAGCAGTTCTTC
TRBD2	TRBV7-9	NA	TRBJ2-3	CASSLDVAGVGTDTQYF	TGTGCCAGCAGCTTAGACGTGGCGGGAGTCGGCACAGATACGCAGTATTTT
TRBD2	TRBV5-1	NA	TRBJ2-7	CASSWGLAGNYEQYF	TGCGCCAGCAGCTGGGGACTAGCGGGAAACTACGAGCAGTACTTC
TRBD1	TRBV28	NA	TRBJ2-5	CASSRGTGGAETQYF	TGTGCCAGCAGCCGGGGGACAGGGGGCGCAGAGACCCAGTACTTC
NA	TRBV7-2	once	TRBJ2-7	CASSFSFYEQYF	TGTGCCAGCAGCTTTTCGTTCTACGAGCAGTACTTC
NA	TRBV2	NA	TRBJ2-7	CASRDRSYEQYF	TGTGCCAGCCGGGACCGCTCCTACGAGCAGTACTTC
TRBD2	TRBV2	NA	TRBJ2-5	CASSRLAGGETQYF	TGTGCCAGCAGCCGACTAGCGGGAGGGGAGACCCAGTACTTC
NA	TRBV7-2	few	TRBJ2-7	CASSLAGDYEQYF	TGTGCCAGCAGCCTGGCAGGGGACTACGAGCAGTACTTC
TRBD1	TRBV7-6	NA	TRBJ2-7	CASSPGQAFYEQYF	TGTGCCAGCAGCCCGGGACAGGCGTTCTACGAGCAGTACTTC
NA	TRBV6-4	NA	TRBJ2-6	CASSDAATMGANVLTF	TGTGCCAGCAGTGACGCAGCAACGATGGGGGCCAACGTCCTGACTTTC
TRBD2	TRBV7-6	NA	TRBJ2-1	CASSSTSGSSYNEQFF	TGTGCCAGCAGCTCCACTAGCGGGAGTTCTTACAATGAGCAGTTCTTC
NA	TRBV6-5	NA	TRBJ2-6	CASSLEPNGANVLTF	TGTGCCAGCAGTCTCGAACCAAATGGGGCCAACGTCCTGACTTTC
NA	TRBV30	NA	TRBJ2-7	CAWSAGGGYEQYF	TGTGCCTGGAGCGCCGGGGGAGGATACGAGCAGTACTTC
NA	TRBV29-1	once	TRBJ1-2	CSAGDPGHPLGYTF	TGCAGCGCTGGGGATCCGGGACACCCTTTAGGCTACACCTTC
NA	TRBV29-1	few	TRBJ2-1	CSVEGINMEGQFF	TGCAGCGTTGAAGGGATCAACATGGAGGGGCAGTTCTTC
NA	TRBV7-2	NA	TRBJ2-7	CASSLVVRADFYEQYF	TGTGCCAGCAGCTTAGTCGTCCGAGCCGACTTCTACGAGCAGTACTTC
NA	TRBV29-1	NA	TRBJ2-1	CSVEYRGTTYNEQFF	TGCAGCGTTGAATATAGGGGGACGACCTACAATGAGCAGTTCTTC